This T cell receptor beta chain derives from a study of T cell clonality in common variable immunodeficiency. General study findings and limits: The cause of increased CVID clonality remains unclear without subpopulation sequencing.

Blood samples were heparinized, 5 to 8 ml per donor. Sequencing input was equivalent genomic DNA from CVID and controls. Clones were sequenced by immunoSEQ multiplex PCR, and TCRdb holds only the in-frame ones, with some missing. Sampling found approximately 81,000 clones, none seen once. The table lists this clone with many counts. Its specificity is not known. The material sequenced was peripheral blood mononuclear cells. The sequence was obtained from a person between 18 and 75 years old in good health.

CDR3 bases read: TGCAGTGCTAGAGAGGGGACAGGGTTCGCATTTTCGGAGACC. It is translated as CSAREGTGFAFSET. The CDR3 reads in full as CSAREGTGFAFSETQYF. The chain joins TRBV20-1 to TRBJ2-5; 9 bases align to TRBD1. The read is 3 residues too short to cover the CDR3 end, so that end is filled in from the germline J gene. Germline V lookup: CDR1 DFQATT, CDR2 SNEGSKA (reference sequence). Trimming took 0 bases from V and 5 from J; bases not matched to a gene: 13. The CDR3 spans 17 residues.